The rows below give T cell receptor beta chains drawn from one sample of a study of beta chain features in type 1 diabetes. Sequencing was performed with immunoSEQ multiplex PCR; in TCRdb, only in-frame clones are kept and a portion is missing. The sample holds around 290,000 clones, about 7.8% seen once. Sequencing was done on a sample of central memory CD4+ T cells from blood. The receptors here all came from a woman under 30 in good health. CDR3s leave out the opening cysteine and the closing phenylalanine or tryptophan.

j_call v_call cdr3_aa
TRBJ2-1 TRBV7-9 ASSFGTSGDEQF
TRBJ1-1 TRBV6-5 ASSYSNRGRGTEAF
TRBJ1-2 TRBV6-1 ASSPWGYGYT
TRBJ2-5 TRBV4-1 ASSQDRAAIKTQY
TRBJ2-1 TRBV2 ASRPYGEQF
TRBJ1-1 TRBV5-4 ASSRRMNTEAF
TRBJ2-3 TRBV9 ASSPMGTDTQY
TRBJ2-1 TRBV7-9 ASTNQAGGRSYNEQF
TRBJ2-1 TRBV11-1 ASNYNRGPNNEQF
TRBJ2-7 TRBV5-4 ASSTGGRTYEQY
TRBJ2-7 TRBV7-8 ASRRDRTYEQY
TRBJ1-1 TRBV4-3 ASSQDLLSGGGTEAF
TRBJ2-1 TRBV11-2 ASSLGQLYNEQF
TRBJ2-3 TRBV5-4 ASSLEVGTDTQY
TRBJ2-6 TRBV27 ASSLWSSGANVLT
TRBJ2-5 TRBV30 AWRTGLAGRGKETQY
TRBJ1-2 TRBV11-3 ASSSRHHGYT
TRBJ2-1 TRBV11-2 ASSPTSGAYNEQF
TRBJ2-5 TRBV23-1 ARETQY
TRBJ2-3 TRBV4-2 ASRRLAENTDTQY
TRBJ2-1 TRBV29-1 SAANYNEQF
TRBJ2-1 TRBV5-5 ASSRWTGVSDEQF
TRBJ1-2 TRBV28 ASTRGGGLYGYT
TRBJ1-6 TRBV28 ASHRTANNSPLH
TRBJ2-3 TRBV25-1 ASSSKGTGADTQY